Here is one TCR beta chain with its context. The data derive from a study of blood T cell repertoires in COVID-19. Profiling relied on immunoSEQ multiplex PCR, and the TCRdb table lists in-frame clones only, not all of them. The profile shows a few hundred thousand clones, around 84% of them singletons. Per the germline V gene, CDR1 is SGHTS and CDR2 is YDEGEE. Trimming left V 4 bases short and J 6 bases short, with 17 bases between. The length of the CDR3 is 15 residues. The receptor's source is a man in his thirties or forties with acute COVID-19. Material for sequencing was PBMCs or T cells enriched from blood (not recorded which). V and J are TRBV5-8 and TRBJ2-1; TRBD2 might be the D (7 bases). DNA for the CDR3: TGTGCCAGCAGCCGGAAGGGGGGGCCCGTCAATGAGCAGTTCTTC. Translation: CASSRKGGPVNEQFF. Variable domain in full (rest from reference TRBV5-8 and TRBJ2-1): EAGVTQSPTHLIKTRGQQATLRCSPISGHTSVYWYQQALGLGLQFLLWYDEGEERNRGNFPPRFSGRQFPNYSSELNVNALELEDSALYLCASSRKGGPVNEQFFGPGTRLTVL.